The clone carrying this T cell receptor (beta chain) was picked up many times. From RNA transcripts, TCR beta CDR3 regions were amplified. HTBI primers were used for first-round RT-PCR of the TCR CDR3. TCRdb independently ran MiXCR on the multiplex PCR reads; one entry per CDR3 protein. The sample gives 160,000 or so distinct CDR3 sequences, 9.4% of which show up once; about 20% is in the top ten. The data were taken from a study of T cells in Graves' hyperthyroidism and ophthalmopathy. Whole-study context: Sampling of peripheral blood happened at initial diagnosis, prior to any treatment.

Patients were excluded because of uncontrolled infection, other autoimmune disease, pregnancy or lactation. Diagnosing involved the use of clinical symptoms, serum thyroxine and TRAb, thyroid ultrasound and orbital computed tomography. CDR3 length: 15 residues. V was clipped by 8 bases and J by 2 bases; unmatched bases: 6. Germline lookup yields CDR1 MNHEY and CDR2 SMNVEV (reference sequence). V gene TRBV27 combines with J gene TRBJ1-5, with TRBD1 matching 10 bases. This clonotype was obtained from a woman younger than 30 with Graves' hyperthyroidism that later progressed to Graves' ophthalmopathy. Sequencing input: blood. CDR3 in DNA: TGTGCCAGCGCCGGGACAGGGGTCGGCAATCAGCCCCAGCATTTT. Translating it yields CASAGTGVGNQPQHF.